The source of this TCR beta chain is a study of human T cells and chemical hapten exposure listed by TCRdb under 2021. Regarding the complete study: Libraries were pooled for sequencing, and per-sample TCR yields varied mainly because of small differences in library volumes within the pool. This study followed changes in the peripheral blood TCR repertoire in vivo during primary and secondary sensitization of alopecia patients to the hapten diphenylcyclopropenone (DPC).

This clonotype has at least ten counts. Its target antigen remains unknown. Per-base quality was not reported, and no clone a single base away is much larger than it. Overall study results and their limits: DPC sensitization did not change how many TCRs were above 1 in 1000 frequency, and no evidence was found of alterations in global repertoire structure. Repeated subsampling changed both the strength of the expansion versus patch-test correlation and the threshold at which that correlation became significant.

Total RNA was isolated from unfractionated whole blood collected in Tempus Blood RNA tubes. As TCR sequencing controls, a handful of healthy volunteers were used, with blood taken at day 0, 2 weeks and 6 weeks. During library preparation, unique molecular identifiers were attached to individual cDNA molecules so that TCRs could be counted in a quantitative, reproducible way. Both TCR alpha and TCR beta chains were sequenced from each blood RNA sample. For the original study's pipeline: A median of around 96,000 TCRs per sample was observed, with a range of 23,224 to 690,600. The Decombinator software suite was used to annotate V, J and CDR3 in the TCR reads. To make PS versus PT1 abundance plots, every sample was subsampled to the same number of TCRs (28,000). Expanded TCRs were defined as absent before sensitization and observed at least eight times at the 2-week time point. TCRdb redid the processing of the public reads, applying fastp at Q25 and MiXCR, and retained in-frame beta chains. Each CDR3 protein appears once, grouped with its most common genes and DNA. The V and J calls follow TCRdb's processing rather than the paper's. The sample table records around 120,000 distinct CDR3 sequences; less than 10% of these occur just once. Clones ranked in the top ten supply around 1.4% of the sample.

The clonotype originates from a human donor in good health. Some clones in this sample may be carry-over from other donors' samples. Donor details come from another sample of the same person, matched by shared clones. Sequences were obtained from whole blood.

The DNA sequence is given as TGTGCCAGCAGCGACCCGACAGGGGCTGGGGAAAAACTGTTTTTT. It encodes CASSDPTGAGEKLFF. In this chain, TRBV28 is recombined with TRBJ1-4; TRBD1 agrees with 8 junctional bases. From the germline V gene, CDR1 is MDHEN and CDR2 is SYDVKM. V ends up 6 bases short and J 8 bases short, with an unmatched junction base count of 11. The CDR3 goes from the cysteine to the phenylalanine over 15 residues. Only the CDR3 DNA stays, 45 bases, in frame from base 1.